A selection of T cell receptor beta chains follows, all from one sample in a study of blood T cell repertoires in COVID-19. Repertoires were generated with immunoSEQ multiplex PCR, while TCRdb's copy carries only in-frame clones and drops some. The sample comprises about 150,000 clones, about 92% of which are singletons, and around 1.6% rests with the top ten. Sequenced material: peripheral blood. These TCRs come from a human donor in a cohort sampled during active COVID-19. The CDR3 runs from the conserved cysteine through the conserved F or W. A D gene is named only where the DNA matches it firmly. A clone size is listed for some rows: how often the clone was seen (once, few, many), or a class if it is expanded.

d_call,v_call,clone_size,j_call,cdr3_nt,cdr3_aa
NA,TRBV6-6,NA,TRBJ2-7,TGTGCCAGCAGTCGACGACAGGTCAGCTCCTACGAGCAGTACTTC,CASSRRQVSSYEQYF
NA,TRBV7-6,NA,TRBJ1-3,TGTGCCAGCAGCTCCAATTTAATTTCAGGGCAAGGAAACACCATATATTTT,CASSSNLISGQGNTIYF
NA,TRBV6-2/TRBV6-3,NA,TRBJ1-1,TGTGCCAGCAGTTATTTACAGGGAGACACTGAAGCTTTCTTT,CASSYLQGDTEAFF
TRBD1,TRBV18,NA,TRBJ2-7,TGTGCCAGCTCACCACCGGGACAGGGCTCCTACGAGCAGTACTTC,CASSPPGQGSYEQYF
NA,TRBV4-2,NA,TRBJ1-2,TGTGCCAGCAGCCTCATACAGGGTGATGGCTACACCTTC,CASSLIQGDGYTF
NA,TRBV5-1,NA,TRBJ2-3,TGCGCCAGCAGCCTGTTAACAGATACGCAGTATTTT,CASSLLTDTQYF
NA,TRBV25-1,NA,TRBJ1-2,TGTGCCAGCAGTGTCGACAGTGACTATGGCTACACCTTC,CASSVDSDYGYTF
NA,TRBV10-3,NA,TRBJ2-2,TGTGCCACTAGGACAGCGAACACCGGGGAGCTGTTTTTT,CATRTANTGELFF
NA,TRBV7-2,NA,TRBJ1-2,TGTGCCAGCAGCGCGGACACCGCAACTAACTATGGCTACACCTTC,CASSADTATNYGYTF
TRBD1,TRBV6-5,NA,TRBJ1-4,TGTGCCAGCAGTACTGACAGGGGATATGAAAAACTGTTTTTT,CASSTDRGYEKLFF
NA,TRBV7-2,NA,TRBJ1-5,TGTGCCAGCAGCTTAGCGGGGGGGTTTTCTCAGCCCCAGCATTTT,CASSLAGGFSQPQHF
TRBD2,TRBV5-6,NA,TRBJ2-3,TGTGCCAGCAGCAGACTAGCGGGGAAAGATACGCAGTATTTT,CASSRLAGKDTQYF
NA,TRBV5-1,NA,TRBJ1-2,TGCGCCAGCAGCTTGGGGCAGTCCAACTATGGCTACACCTTC,CASSLGQSNYGYTF
NA,TRBV29-1,NA,TRBJ2-3,TGCAGCGTTGCCATGAGGGTGGATACGCAGTATTTT,CSVAMRVDTQYF
NA,TRBV6-5,NA,TRBJ2-1,TGTGCCAGCAAATCAGGGGTGGCCTACAATGAGCAGTTCTTC,CASKSGVAYNEQFF
NA,TRBV7-8,NA,TRBJ1-4,TGTGCCAGCAGCTTCGGGACAACTAATGAAAAACTGTTTTTT,CASSFGTTNEKLFF
TRBD1,TRBV7-2,NA,TRBJ1-2,TGTGCCAGCAGCTTAATGCAGGGGGATGGCTACACCTTC,CASSLMQGDGYTF
NA,TRBV19,NA,TRBJ2-1,TGTGCCAGTAGTATCAGCCCAGGCTCCTACAATGAGCAGTTCTTC,CASSISPGSYNEQFF
NA,TRBV6-2/TRBV6-3,NA,TRBJ1-1,TGTGCCAGCAGTGATCCGGGACTCGCCCGAGCTTTCTTT,CASSDPGLARAFF
TRBD1,TRBV18,NA,TRBJ2-5,TGTGCCAGCTCACCGACAGGGGGTGACCTGAGGGAGACCCAGTACTTC,CASSPTGGDLRETQYF
NA,TRBV7-6,NA,TRBJ2-7,TGTGCCAGCAGCCCTTTCCACTCCGATCCCTACGAGCAGTACTTC,CASSPFHSDPYEQYF
TRBD2,TRBV11-2,NA,TRBJ2-1,TGTGCCAGCAGCCTTAGCGGGGACATCTACAATGAGCAGTTCTTC,CASSLSGDIYNEQFF
NA,TRBV7-3,few,TRBJ1-6,TGTGCCAGCAGCTTCTCCGGGGTGGGTTCACCCCTCCACTTT,CASSFSGVGSPLHF
TRBD1,TRBV19,once,TRBJ1-1,TGTGCCAGTAGTATGGGACAGGGTCTGAACACTGAAGCTTTCTTT,CASSMGQGLNTEAFF
NA,TRBV5-6,NA,TRBJ1-1,TGTGCCAGCAGCACTCAGGGGGAAGCTTTCTTT,CASSTQGEAFF
TRBD1,TRBV18,NA,TRBJ1-2,TGTGCCAGCTCACCGACGGACAGGTATCACACCTTC,CASSPTDRYHTF
TRBD1,TRBV11-1,NA,TRBJ2-2,TGTGCCAGCAGTATTCACAGGGGAAGAACCGGGGAGCTGTTTTTT,CASSIHRGRTGELFF
NA,TRBV13,NA,TRBJ2-7,TGTGCCAGCAGCCCGGGGACTCTTTACGAGCAGTACTTC,CASSPGTLYEQYF
NA,TRBV3-1/TRBV3-2,NA,TRBJ2-3,TGTGCCAGCAGCCAAGATAGAAATACGCAGTATTTT,CASSQDRNTQYF
NA,TRBV7-3,NA,TRBJ2-1,TGTGCCAGCAGCCCACAGGGCAATGAGCAGTTCTTC,CASSPQGNEQFF
NA,TRBV7-8,NA,TRBJ2-7,TGTGCCAGCAGCTTAGCTGGCCAGGGGAGCTCCTACGAGCAGTACTTC,CASSLAGQGSSYEQYF
NA,TRBV6-2/TRBV6-3,NA,TRBJ1-2,TGTGCCAGCAGTTACAAAGGGGTCGATGGCTACACCTTC,CASSYKGVDGYTF
TRBD2,TRBV27,NA,TRBJ2-5,TGTGCCAGCAGTCCCAAGAGGAGCGGGGGGGCTTGGGAGACCCAGTACTTC,CASSPKRSGGAWETQYF
NA,TRBV27,NA,TRBJ2-5,TGTGCCAGCACGGAGGGAGAGACCCAGTACTTC,CASTEGETQYF
TRBD1,TRBV9,NA,TRBJ2-1,TGTGCCAGCAGCGAAAGGGGGCTCAATGAGCAGTTCTTC,CASSERGLNEQFF
TRBD1,TRBV7-3,NA,TRBJ2-2,TGTGCCAGCGCCGACAGGGGGAACGGGGAGCTGTTTTTT,CASADRGNGELFF
NA,TRBV29-1,NA,TRBJ2-5,TGCAGCGTTGATGTCAGGTCCCAAGAGACCCAGTACTTC,CSVDVRSQETQYF
NA,TRBV19,NA,TRBJ1-6,TGTGCCAGTACCTCGGGCAGGGAAATCCACTTT,CASTSGREIHF
NA,TRBV5-1,NA,TRBJ2-5,TGCGCCAGCAGCTTGGATACGGTCCGGGAGACCCAGTACTTC,CASSLDTVRETQYF
TRBD1,TRBV7-9,NA,TRBJ2-6,TGTGCCAGCAGCTTAGTGGGACAGACTTCAAGGACTGGGGCCAACGTCCTGACTTTC,CASSLVGQTSRTGANVLTF
NA,TRBV7-9,NA,TRBJ1-3,TGTGCCAGCAGCTGGGGGGGATCTGGAAACACCATATATTTT,CASSWGGSGNTIYF
TRBD2,TRBV27,NA,TRBJ2-7,TGTGCCAGCAGTTTGGCAGCGGGGGTTCCCACCTACGAGCAGTACTTC,CASSLAAGVPTYEQYF
NA,TRBV2,NA,TRBJ2-7,TGTGCCAGCAGTGAAAATGTCGTTACTTACGAGCAGTACTTC,CASSENVVTYEQYF
TRBD1,TRBV5-8,NA,TRBJ2-7,TGTGCCAGCAGCTTCGGGACAGGGGTGCACGAGCAGTACTTC,CASSFGTGVHEQYF
TRBD2,TRBV5-5,once,TRBJ2-2,TGTGCCAGCAGCTTGACTAGCGGGGCCCCGAACACCGGGGAGCTGTTTTTT,CASSLTSGAPNTGELFF
TRBD1,TRBV2,NA,TRBJ1-2,TGTGCCAGCAGTCGACAGGGGGCGGGCTACACCTTC,CASSRQGAGYTF
TRBD1,TRBV19,NA,TRBJ2-7,TGTGCCAGTAGTATGGGGGACAGCTTCTACTACGAGCAGTACTTC,CASSMGDSFYYEQYF
NA,TRBV5-1,NA,TRBJ2-7,TGCGCCAGCAGCTTGTATTCGGTAAGCGGCGGCTACGAGCAGTACTTC,CASSLYSVSGGYEQYF
NA,TRBV5-6,NA,TRBJ2-5,TGTGCCAGCAGCCATATGCGGGACCCTTTGGAGACCCAGTACTTC,CASSHMRDPLETQYF
NA,TRBV6-6,NA,TRBJ1-1,TGTGCCAGCAGCTCAGGTCCAGGGGCTTTCTTT,CASSSGPGAFF
NA,TRBV6-1,NA,TRBJ1-2,TGTGCCAGCAGTGAAGCCAGCTGGTGGCAGGGAAGCCCCTATGGCTACACCTTC,CASSEASWWQGSPYGYTF
TRBD2,TRBV5-1,NA,TRBJ2-2,TGCGCCAGCAGCTTGAAAGCGGGGGGGAACACCGGGGAGCTGTTTTTT,CASSLKAGGNTGELFF
NA,TRBV18,NA,TRBJ1-6,TGTGCCAGCTCACCAGAGAGCTCCTATAATTCACCCCTCCACTTT,CASSPESSYNSPLHF
NA,TRBV5-4,NA,TRBJ2-5,TGTGCCAGCAGCCAAGGACAAAATCAAGAGACCCAGTACTTC,CASSQGQNQETQYF
TRBD1,TRBV20-1,NA,TRBJ1-1,TGCAGTGCTAGACTGGGACAGCAAGCTTTCTTT,CSARLGQQAFF